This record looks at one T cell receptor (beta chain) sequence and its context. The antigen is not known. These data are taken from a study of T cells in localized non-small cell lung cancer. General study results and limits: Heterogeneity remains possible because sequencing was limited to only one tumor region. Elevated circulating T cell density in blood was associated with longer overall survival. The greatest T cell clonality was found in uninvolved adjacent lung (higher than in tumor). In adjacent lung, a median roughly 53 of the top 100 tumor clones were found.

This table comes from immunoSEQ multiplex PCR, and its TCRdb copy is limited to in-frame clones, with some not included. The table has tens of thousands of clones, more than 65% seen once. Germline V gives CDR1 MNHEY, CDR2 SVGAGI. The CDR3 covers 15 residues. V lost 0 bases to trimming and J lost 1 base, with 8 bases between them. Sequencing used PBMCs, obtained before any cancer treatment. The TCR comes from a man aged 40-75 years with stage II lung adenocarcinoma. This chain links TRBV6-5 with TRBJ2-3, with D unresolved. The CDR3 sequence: CASSYSRQGTDTQYF. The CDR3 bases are TGTGCCAGCAGTTACTCTCGGCAGGGCACAGATACGCAGTATTTT.